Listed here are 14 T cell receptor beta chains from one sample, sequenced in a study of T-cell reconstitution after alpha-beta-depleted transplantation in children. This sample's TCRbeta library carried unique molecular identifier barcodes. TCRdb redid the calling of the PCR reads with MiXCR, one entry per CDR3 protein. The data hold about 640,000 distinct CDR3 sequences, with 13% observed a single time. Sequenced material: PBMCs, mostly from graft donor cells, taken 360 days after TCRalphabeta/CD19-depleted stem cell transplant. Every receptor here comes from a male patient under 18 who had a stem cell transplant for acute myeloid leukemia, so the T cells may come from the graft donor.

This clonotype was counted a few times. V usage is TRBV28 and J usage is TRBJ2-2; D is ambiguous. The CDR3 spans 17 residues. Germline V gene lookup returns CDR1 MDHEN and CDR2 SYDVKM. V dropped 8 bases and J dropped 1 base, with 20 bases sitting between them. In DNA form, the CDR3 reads TGTGCCAGCCAGCCCCTAGTAGCCATATGGAACACCGGGGAGCTGTTTTTT. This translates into CASQPLVAIWNTGELFF.

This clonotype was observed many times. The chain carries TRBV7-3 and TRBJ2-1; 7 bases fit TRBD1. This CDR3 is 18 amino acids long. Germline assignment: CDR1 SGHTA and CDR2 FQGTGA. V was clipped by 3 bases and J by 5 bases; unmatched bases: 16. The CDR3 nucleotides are TGTGCCAGCAGCTTCCTTGCAATGAGGGGGACAGAGAACAATGAGCAGTTCTTC. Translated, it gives CASSFLAMRGTENNEQFF. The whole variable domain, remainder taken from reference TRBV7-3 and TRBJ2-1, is GAGVSQTPSNKVTEKGKYVELRCDPISGHTALYWYRQSLGQGPEFLIYFQGTGAADDSGLPNDRFFAVRPEGSVSTLKIQRTERGDSAVYLCASSFLAMRGTENNEQFFGPGTRLTVL.

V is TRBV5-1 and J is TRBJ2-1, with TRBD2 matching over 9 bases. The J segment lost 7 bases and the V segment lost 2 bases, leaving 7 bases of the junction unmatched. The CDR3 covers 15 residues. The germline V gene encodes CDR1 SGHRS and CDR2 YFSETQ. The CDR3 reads CASSLIAGVPNEQFF. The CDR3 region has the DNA TGCGCCAGCAGCTTAATAGCGGGAGTTCCGAATGAGCAGTTCTTC.

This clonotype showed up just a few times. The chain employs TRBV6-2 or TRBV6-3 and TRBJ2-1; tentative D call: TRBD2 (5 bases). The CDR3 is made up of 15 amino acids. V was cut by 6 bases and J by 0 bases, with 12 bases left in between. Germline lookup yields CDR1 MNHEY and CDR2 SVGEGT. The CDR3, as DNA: TGTGCCAGCAGCTACCCTGGGAGCTCCTACAATGAGCAGTTCTTC. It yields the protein CASSYPGSSYNEQFF.

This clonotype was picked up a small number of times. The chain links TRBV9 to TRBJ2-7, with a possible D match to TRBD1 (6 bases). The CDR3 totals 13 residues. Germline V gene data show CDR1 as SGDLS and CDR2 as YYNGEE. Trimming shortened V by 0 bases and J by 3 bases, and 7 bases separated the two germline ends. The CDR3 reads CASSVVGHYEQYF. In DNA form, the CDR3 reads TGTGCCAGCAGCGTAGTGGGACACTACGAGCAGTACTTC. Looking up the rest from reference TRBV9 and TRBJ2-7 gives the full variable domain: DSGVTQTPKHLITATGQRVTLRCSPRSGDLSVYWYQQSLDQGLQFLIQYYNGEERAKGNILERFSAQQFPDLHSELNLSSLELGDSALYFCASSVVGHYEQYFGPGTRLTVT.

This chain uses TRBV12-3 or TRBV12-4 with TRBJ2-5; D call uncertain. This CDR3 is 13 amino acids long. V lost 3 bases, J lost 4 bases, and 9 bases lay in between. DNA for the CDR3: TGTGCCAGCAGTTTGGTGGAGAGAGAGACCCAGTACTTC. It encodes CASSLVERETQYF.

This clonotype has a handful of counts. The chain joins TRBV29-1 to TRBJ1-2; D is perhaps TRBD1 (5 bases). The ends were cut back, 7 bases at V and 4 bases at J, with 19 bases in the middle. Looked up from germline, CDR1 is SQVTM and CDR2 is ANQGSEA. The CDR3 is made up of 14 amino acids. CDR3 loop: CSGIVEGRFYGYTF. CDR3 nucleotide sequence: TGCAGCGGGATTGTTGAGGGGCGCTTCTATGGCTACACCTTC.

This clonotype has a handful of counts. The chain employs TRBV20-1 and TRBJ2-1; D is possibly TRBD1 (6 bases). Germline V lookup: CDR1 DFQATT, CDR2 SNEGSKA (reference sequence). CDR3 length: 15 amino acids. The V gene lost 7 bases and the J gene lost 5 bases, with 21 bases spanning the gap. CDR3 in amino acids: CSENPPGTPHNEQFF. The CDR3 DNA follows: TGCAGTGAAAACCCACCCGGGACACCCCACAATGAGCAGTTCTTC.

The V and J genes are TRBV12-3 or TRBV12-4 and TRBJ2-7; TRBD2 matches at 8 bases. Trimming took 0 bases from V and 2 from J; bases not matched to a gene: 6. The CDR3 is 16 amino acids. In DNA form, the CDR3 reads TGTGCCAGCAGTTTAGCGCTGGTCGGGAGGGCCTACGAGCAGTACTTC. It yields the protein CASSLALVGRAYEQYF.

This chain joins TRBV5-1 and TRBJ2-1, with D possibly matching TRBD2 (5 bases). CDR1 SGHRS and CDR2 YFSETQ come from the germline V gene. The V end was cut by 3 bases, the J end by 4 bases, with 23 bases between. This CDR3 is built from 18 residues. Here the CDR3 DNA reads TGCGCCAGCAGCTCAACTCCCCTACTAGGCCAACCGTACAATGAGCAGTTCTTC. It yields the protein CASSSTPLLGQPYNEQFF. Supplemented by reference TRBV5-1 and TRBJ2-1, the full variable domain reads KAGVTQTPRYLIKTRGQQVTLSCSPISGHRSVSWYQQTPGQGLQFLFEYFSETQRNKGNFPGRFSGRQFSNSRSEMNVSTLELGDSALYLCASSSTPLLGQPYNEQFFGPGTRLTVL.

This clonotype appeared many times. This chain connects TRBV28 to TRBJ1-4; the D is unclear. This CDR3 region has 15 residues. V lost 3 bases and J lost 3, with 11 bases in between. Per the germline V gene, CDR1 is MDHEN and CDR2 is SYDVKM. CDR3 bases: TGTGCCAGCAGTTTTTCGGGCGTGGCTAATGAAAAACTGTTTTTT. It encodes CASSFSGVANEKLFF.

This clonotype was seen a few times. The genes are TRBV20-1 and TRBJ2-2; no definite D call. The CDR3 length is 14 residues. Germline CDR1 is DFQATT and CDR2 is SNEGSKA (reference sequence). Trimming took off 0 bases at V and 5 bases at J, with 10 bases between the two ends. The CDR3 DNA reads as TGCAGTGCTAGAGATTTCCCGGTTACCGGGGAGCTGTTTTTT. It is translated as CSARDFPVTGELFF.

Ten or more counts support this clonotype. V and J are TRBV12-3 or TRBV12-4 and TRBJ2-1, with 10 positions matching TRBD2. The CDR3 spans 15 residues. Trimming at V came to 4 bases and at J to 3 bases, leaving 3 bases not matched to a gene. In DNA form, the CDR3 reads TGTGCCAGCAGTTCGACTAGCGGGCACTACAATGAGCAGTTCTTC. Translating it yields CASSSTSGHYNEQFF.

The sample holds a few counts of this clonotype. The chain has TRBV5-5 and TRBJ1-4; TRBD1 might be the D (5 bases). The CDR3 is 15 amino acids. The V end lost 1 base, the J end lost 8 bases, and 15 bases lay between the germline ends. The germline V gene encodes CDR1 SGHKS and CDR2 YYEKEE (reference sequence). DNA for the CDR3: TGTGCCAGCAGCTTGTTGCCGGGGCCCAAAGAAAAACTGTTTTTT. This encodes CASSLLPGPKEKLFF. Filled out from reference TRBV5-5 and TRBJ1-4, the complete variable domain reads DAGVTQSPTHLIKTRGQQVTLRCSPISGHKSVSWYQQVLGQGPQFIFQYYEKEERGRGNFPDRFSARQFPNYSSELNVNALLLGDSALYLCASSLLPGPKEKLFFGSGTQLSVL.